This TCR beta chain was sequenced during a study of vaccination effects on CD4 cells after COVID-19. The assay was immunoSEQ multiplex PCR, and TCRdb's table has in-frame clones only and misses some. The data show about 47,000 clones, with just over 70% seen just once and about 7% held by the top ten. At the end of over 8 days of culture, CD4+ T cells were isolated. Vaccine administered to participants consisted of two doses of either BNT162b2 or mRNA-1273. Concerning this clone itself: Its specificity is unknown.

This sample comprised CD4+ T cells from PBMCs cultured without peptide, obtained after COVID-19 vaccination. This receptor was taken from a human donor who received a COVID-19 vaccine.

CDR3 in DNA: TGTGCCAGCAGCCCTTGGGACAGACGCGAGCAGTACTTC. Its protein is CASSPWDRREQYF. The gene calls are TRBV7-2 and TRBJ2-7; 7 nucleotides line up with TRBD1. Germline CDR1 and CDR2: SGHTA and FQGNSA. The CDR3 consists of 13 residues. V gave up 5 bases and J gave up 6 bases; unmatched junction bases: 7. Variable domain in full (rest from reference TRBV7-2 and TRBJ2-7): GAGVSQSPSNKVTEKGKDVELRCDPISGHTALYWYRQSLGQGLEFLIYFQGNSAPDKSGLPSDRFSAERTGGSVSTLTIQRTQQEDSAVYLCASSPWDRREQYFGPGTRLTVT.